Below, 27 T cell receptor beta chains from the same sample are listed, as sequenced in a study of cytomegalovirus exposure and HLA in healthy donors. The PCR employed 60 Vbeta primers together with 13 Jbeta primers. Clones were sequenced by immunoSEQ multiplex PCR, and TCRdb holds only the in-frame ones, with some missing. Of some 160,000 clones in the sample, about 78% are singletons; the top ten hold about 1.5%. Input material: PBMCs. The receptors stem from a male donor in good health and CMV-seronegative.

This sequence joins TRBV7-8 and TRBJ2-2, with D possibly matching TRBD1 (5 bases). The CDR3 runs 14 residues. CDR1 SGHVS and CDR2 FQNEAQ come from the germline V gene. V was clipped by 1 base and J by 5 bases, with 8 bases between them. The CDR3 DNA reads TGTGCCAGCAGCTTAGATGACAGTACCGGGGAGCTGTTTTTT. Translation: CASSLDDSTGELFF.

The chain has TRBV4-1 and TRBJ2-7; the match to TRBD1 covers 9 bases. Germline V lookup: CDR1 MGHRA, CDR2 YSYEKL. The CDR3 consists of 15 residues. After removal of 0 bases from V and 0 bases from J, the junction contained 0 bases not matched to a gene. The CDR3 is CASSQETGGSYEQYF. The DNA for the CDR3 is TGCGCCAGCAGCCAAGAGACAGGGGGCTCCTACGAGCAGTACTTC.

V is TRBV7-9 and J is TRBJ1-2, with D possibly TRBD1 on 5 matching bases. This CDR3 is 13 amino acids long. The V gene's germline CDR1 is SEHNR and CDR2 FQNEAQ (reference sequence). Trimming pared 5 bases from V and 5 bases from J, leaving 12 bases between. The CDR3 coding sequence is TGTGCCAGCAGCGACAGTAGAACGTATGGCTACACCTTC. Translated, it gives CASSDSRTYGYTF.

The V call is TRBV6-6, the J call TRBJ1-5; the D gene is possibly TRBD1 (5 bases). Trimming left V 4 bases short and J 6 bases short, with 16 bases between. Germline CDR1 reads MNHNY; CDR2 reads SVGAGI (reference sequence). This CDR3 is 15 amino acids long. The CDR3 DNA follows: TGTGCCAGCAGTTTCACAGGAGGGCTCGGTCAGCCCCAGCATTTT. Its translation: CASSFTGGLGQPQHF.

V usage is TRBV9 and J usage is TRBJ1-2; D perhaps matches TRBD1 (5 bases). The CDR3 extends over 17 amino acids. V lost 4 bases to trimming and J lost 7 bases, with 26 bases between them. Germline CDR1 and CDR2: SGDLS and YYNGEE. Written as DNA, the CDR3 is TGTGCCAGCAGCCCCACGGGGTCGGGCGGGGGTGTAAGTGGCTACACCTTC. Translating it yields CASSPTGSGGGVSGYTF.

This chain joins TRBV28 and TRBJ2-6; a weak D match, TRBD1 (5 bases). CDR1 and CDR2 (germline): MDHEN, SYDVKM. V lost 3 bases and J 0 bases, leaving 12 bases between the germline ends. This CDR3 has 17 residues. CDR3 in DNA: TGTGCCAGCAGTTTGGGGCAGTTTAGCTCTGGGGCCAACGTCCTGACTTTC. As protein: CASSLGQFSSGANVLTF.

The chain joins TRBV7-9 to TRBJ1-5; no clear D gene. Per the germline V gene, CDR1 is SEHNR and CDR2 is FQNEAQ (reference sequence). The CDR3 totals 14 residues. Trimming removed 6 bases at V and 0 bases at J, with 9 bases between. This CDR3 is CASSYGYSNQPQHF. In DNA form, the CDR3 reads TGTGCCAGCAGTTACGGTTATAGCAATCAGCCCCAGCATTTT.

As for this clone: Additional DNA sequences in this sample encode the identical CDR3. The chain uses TRBV30 and TRBJ2-7; no definite D call. Per the germline V gene, CDR1 is GTSNPN and CDR2 is SVGIG (reference sequence). This CDR3 contains 12 residues. Trimming pared 8 bases from V and 1 base from J, leaving 12 bases between. The CDR3 region has the DNA TGTGCCCTCCGTCAGGATTCCTACGAGCAGTACTTC. Protein product: CALRQDSYEQYF.

This clone turned up a few times. V and J are TRBV7-9 and TRBJ1-3; D is uncertain. CDR1 and CDR2 (germline): SEHNR, FQNEAQ (reference sequence). The V and J ends lost 4 bases and 0 bases respectively, with 10 bases between them. This CDR3 has 15 amino acids. In nucleotides, the CDR3 is TGTGCCAGCAGCTCACGCGGGATCTCTGGAAACACCATATATTTT. This sequence encodes CASSSRGISGNTIYF. Together with reference TRBV7-9 and TRBJ1-3, the CDR3 gives the full variable domain: DTGVSQNPRHKITKRGQNVTFRCDPISEHNRLYWYRQTLGQGPEFLTYFQNEAQLEKSRLLSDRFSAERPKGSFSTLEIQRTEQGDSAMYLCASSSRGISGNTIYFGEGSWLTVV.

The chain uses TRBV19 and TRBJ2-5; a weak D match, TRBD2 (7 bases). The CDR3 is 16 residues long. V lost 4 bases and J 1 base, leaving 16 bases between the germline ends. The germline V gene encodes CDR1 LNHDA and CDR2 SQIVND (reference sequence). CDR3 in DNA: TGTGCCAGTAGTACGGGACTAAGAGGGGGCCAAGAGACCCAGTACTTC. This codes for CASSTGLRGGQETQYF.

This chain links TRBV30 with TRBJ1-3; D gene ambiguous. Trimming removed 3 bases at V and 0 bases at J, with 12 bases between. The CDR3 totals 15 residues. The V gene's germline CDR1 is GTSNPN and CDR2 SVGIG (reference sequence). The CDR3 here is CAWSRTGNSGNTIYF. The CDR3 region has the DNA TGTGCCTGGAGCCGGACGGGAAACTCTGGAAACACCATATATTTT.

In this sample, this clone turned up a few times. V gene TRBV27 combines with J gene TRBJ1-4, with D maybe TRBD1 (5 bases). V lost 8 bases and J 4 bases, leaving 14 bases between the germline ends. Per germline, CDR1 MNHEY and CDR2 SMNVEV (reference sequence). The CDR3 length is 14 residues. The chain's CDR3 is CASSLREGNEKLFF. Written as DNA, the CDR3 is TGTGCCAGCTCGCTCAGGGAGGGTAATGAAAAACTGTTTTTT.

This chain links TRBV4-1 with TRBJ2-3; the match to TRBD1 covers 9 bases. CDR3 length: 16 residues. Trimming took 1 base from V and 2 from J; bases not matched to a gene: 4. Germline V gene data show CDR1 as MGHRA and CDR2 as YSYEKL. CDR3 region: CASSQGDRASTDTQYF. Written as DNA, the CDR3 is TGCGCCAGCAGCCAAGGGGACAGGGCTTCCACAGATACGCAGTATTTT.

The chain couples TRBV13 to TRBJ2-1, with D possibly TRBD1 on 5 matching bases. CDR1 and CDR2 from the germline V gene are PRHDT and FYEKMQ (reference sequence). This CDR3 spans 15 amino acids. V was clipped by 2 bases and J by 0 bases, with 8 bases between them. CDR3 DNA: TGTGCCAGCAGCTTAAAGGGGCCCTCCTACAATGAGCAGTTCTTC. Translated: CASSLKGPSYNEQFF. Full variable domain (rest looked up from reference TRBV13 and TRBJ2-1): AAGVIQSPRHLIKEKRETATLKCYPIPRHDTVYWYQQGPGQDPQFLISFYEKMQSDKGSIPDRFSAQQFSDYHSELNMSSLELGDSALYFCASSLKGPSYNEQFFGPGTRLTVL.

This CDR3 reads CASSTGGEQYF. The CDR3 bases are TGTGCCAGTAGTACCGGGGGAGAGCAGTACTTC. J is TRBJ2-7 and V is TRBV19, with D maybe TRBD2 (6 bases). CDR3 length equals 11 residues. Looked up from germline, CDR1 is LNHDA and CDR2 is SQIVND (reference sequence). The germline V and J ends were trimmed by 4 bases and 7 bases, with 8 bases remaining between them.

The V gene is TRBV21-1, the J gene TRBJ2-7; the table's D call, TRBD1, was not checked against the DNA. TRBV21-1 is a listed pseudogene. The CDR3 contains 14 residues. The CDR3 sequence: CASLGAELIYEQYF. The CDR3 DNA reads TGTGCCAGCTTGGGGGCAGAACTAATCTACGAGCAGTACTTC.

In regard to this clone: The same CDR3 can be traced to other DNA sequences in this sample. Here the CDR3 reads CASSLSVNTEAFF. CDR3 nucleotide sequence: TGTGCCAGCAGCTTATCTGTGAACACTGAAGCTTTCTTT. J is TRBJ1-1 and V is TRBV7-3; D is unclear. CDR3 length equals 13 residues. With 2 bases removed from V and 0 bases from J, the gap between germline ends came to 4 bases. CDR1 is SGHTA, CDR2 FQGTGA, per germline.

This chain connects TRBV30 to TRBJ2-1, with TRBD2 identical over 12 bases. V lost 1 base, J lost 3 bases, and 1 base stayed unmatched. The V gene's germline CDR1 is GTSNPN and CDR2 SVGIG (reference sequence). This CDR3 contains 15 residues. The CDR3 DNA sequence: TGTGCCTGGAGTGGGACTAGCGGGATCTACAATGAGCAGTTCTTC. Its translation: CAWSGTSGIYNEQFF.

V and J are TRBV7-8 and TRBJ1-2, with D unclear. V was cut by 5 bases and J by 0 bases, with 13 bases left in between. In germline, CDR1 is SGHVS, CDR2 FQNEAQ. The CDR3 is 15 residues long. DNA of the CDR3: TGTGCCAGCAGCCCCGGAGGGAGGGCTAACTATGGCTACACCTTC. Translated: CASSPGGRANYGYTF. Complete variable domain (other parts from reference TRBV7-8 and TRBJ1-2): GAGVSQSPRYKVAKRGQDVALRCDPISGHVSLFWYQQALGQGPEFLTYFQNEAQLDKSGLPSDRFFAERPEGSVSTLKIQRTQQEDSAVYLCASSPGGRANYGYTFGSGTRLTVV.

The chain has TRBV6-4 and TRBJ1-4, with D tentatively TRBD1 (6 bases). Germline CDR1 reads MRHNA; CDR2 reads SNTAGT. V was trimmed by 2 bases and J by 8 bases, leaving 18 bases between them. The CDR3 runs 16 residues. CDR3: CASSDPKGGKGEKLFF. The CDR3 DNA reads as TGTGCCAGCAGTGACCCAAAGGGGGGGAAGGGGGAAAAACTGTTTTTT.

The genes are TRBV11-3 and TRBJ2-3, with 9 bases identical to TRBD1. The CDR3 has 15 amino acids. The V segment lost 5 bases and the J segment 3 bases; nucleotides outside the gene matches: 6. CDR1 is SGHNT and CDR2 is YENEEA in the germline V gene. The CDR3 here is CASSLRQGGTDTQYF. The CDR3 bases are TGTGCCAGCAGCCTACGACAGGGGGGGACAGATACGCAGTATTTT.

The V gene is TRBV5-6, the J gene TRBJ2-3; 7 bases align to TRBD2. The CDR3 runs 13 residues. From germline, CDR1 is SGHDT and CDR2 YYEEEE. Trimming at V came to 4 bases and at J to 4 bases, leaving 3 bases not matched to a gene. CDR3 region: CASSLGLADTQYF. The CDR3 coding sequence is TGTGCCAGCAGCCTAGGACTAGCAGATACGCAGTATTTT.

This clone was seen a few times. The chain employs TRBV11-2 and TRBJ2-7, with 7 bases that match TRBD1. Losses at the gene ends were 7 bases for V and 1 base for J; bases not matched to a gene: 13. The CDR3 runs 16 residues. The germline gives CDR1 SGHAT, CDR2 FQNNGV. The CDR3 here is CASTLGVGQASYEQYF. CDR3 sequence (DNA): TGTGCCAGCACCCTCGGAGTCGGACAGGCTTCCTACGAGCAGTACTTC.

The rearrangement uses TRBV29-1 and TRBJ1-1; 7 nucleotides line up with TRBD1. With 6 bases clipped from V and 0 bases from J, the junction kept 4 bases outside the gene matches. The CDR3 sequence is 13 residues long. Germline CDR1 is SQVTM and CDR2 is ANQGSEA. CDR3 in DNA: TGCAGCGTGGCCGGGACAGTGAACACTGAAGCTTTCTTT. This gives the protein CSVAGTVNTEAFF.

V usage is TRBV11-2 and J usage is TRBJ2-7, with 11 bases fitting TRBD2. The CDR3 runs to 15 residues. Germline V CDR1 and CDR2: SGHAT, FQNNGV. J gave up 2 bases and V 2 bases, and 2 bases lay outside the gene matches. This CDR3 is CASSLSTSGAYEQYF. The CDR3 region has the DNA TGTGCCAGCAGCTTATCGACTAGCGGGGCCTACGAGCAGTACTTC.

This clone was counted a single time. The chain joins TRBV7-3 to TRBJ2-2, with TRBD2 matching over 7 bases. This CDR3 spans 14 amino acids. CDR1 is SGHTA and CDR2 is FQGTGA in the germline V gene. After removal of 5 bases from V and 2 bases from J, the junction contained 2 bases not matched to a gene. The CDR3 sequence is CASSKAGNTGELFF. The CDR3 DNA sequence: TGTGCCAGCAGCAAAGCGGGAAACACCGGGGAGCTGTTTTTT.

This chain joins TRBV11-3 and TRBJ1-1; D remains unclear. CDR1 and CDR2 from the germline V gene are SGHNT and YENEEA. The CDR3 spans 14 residues. Between the trimmed V and J ends, which lost 1 base and 1 base, there was a span of 7 bases. The CDR3 DNA sequence: TGTGCCAGCAGCTTAGGTGGGCAGAACACTGAAGCTTTCTTT. Translated: CASSLGGQNTEAFF.